This T cell receptor (beta chain) was sequenced during a study of blood T cell repertoires in COVID-19. Study-level background: The United States, Italy and Spain supplied acute and convalescent COVID-19 samples.

Here immunoSEQ multiplex PCR was the method, and the copy in TCRdb shows in-frame clones only, minus some. The sample has around 100,000 clones, just under 90% seen once. The CDR3 is 15 amino acids. The J segment lost 10 bases and the V segment lost 5 bases, leaving 10 bases of the junction unmatched. The germline V gene has CDR1 LNHNV and CDR2 YYDKDF (reference sequence). The table lists this clone with a count of one. The chain has TRBV15 and TRBJ1-6; TRBD1 agrees at 8 bases. This TCR was sampled from a woman aged 50 to 60 with acute or convalescent COVID-19. The sequenced sample consisted of peripheral blood. Here the CDR3 reads CATSPDGTGGSPLHF. The DNA of the CDR3 is TGTGCCACCAGCCCGGACGGGACAGGCGGGTCACCCCTCCACTTT.